The rows below give T cell receptor beta chains drawn from one sample of a study of blood T cell repertoires in COVID-19. Profiled with immunoSEQ multiplex PCR; TCRdb holds only in-frame clones, not every one. The sample has more than 60,000 clones; 88% are singletons. Sample: PBMCs or T cells enriched from blood (not recorded which). The source of these receptors is a woman in her thirties or forties who had recovered from COVID-19. Each CDR3 is given with its conserved first and last residue. The D gene is left open where the match is weak. Not all rows give a size; the values are once, few, many and, for expanded clones, a class.

D | J | V | size | DNA | CDR3
TRBD1 | TRBJ1-5 | TRBV7-3 | NA | TGTGCCAGCAGCCCCAGTCCCGGGACAGGGAATCAGCCCCAGCATTTT | CASSPSPGTGNQPQHF
TRBD2 | TRBJ2-3 | TRBV7-6 | NA | TGTGCCAGCAGCTTAGGTAGCGGGGGGGCGTTGTTCGGAGATACGCAGTATTTT | CASSLGSGGALFGDTQYF
TRBD1 | TRBJ2-2 | TRBV19 | few | TGTGCCAGTGGACAGGGTATATCAGCCGGGGAGCTGTTTTTT | CASGQGISAGELFF
TRBD2 | TRBJ2-7 | TRBV29-1 | NA | TGCAGCGTTGAAGAGGGGGGGACGGGCTACGAGCAGTACTTC | CSVEEGGTGYEQYF
TRBD1 | TRBJ1-2 | TRBV27 | NA | TGTGCCAGCAGTCCGCTTCCGCCGACAGGGGGTGGCTACACCTTC | CASSPLPPTGGGYTF
NA | TRBJ1-1 | TRBV20-1 | NA | TGCAGTGCTAGTCAGGTCACTGAAGCTTTCTTT | CSASQVTEAFF
NA | TRBJ1-2 | TRBV7-9 | NA | TGTGCCAGCAGTGACGGGGATAGGGGGAAGGACGGCTACACCTTC | CASSDGDRGKDGYTF
NA | TRBJ2-7 | TRBV19 | NA | TGTGCCAGTAGCCATCGTGAGGGATACGAGCAGTACTTC | CASSHREGYEQYF
NA | TRBJ2-1 | TRBV12-3/TRBV12-4 | NA | TGTGCCAGCAGTGGGGGGGCTAATGAGCAGTTCTTC | CASSGGANEQFF
TRBD1 | TRBJ2-2 | TRBV6-5 | NA | TGTGCCAGCAGTTACCGCAGGGGGCAAAGCGGGGAGCTGTTTTTT | CASSYRRGQSGELFF
NA | TRBJ1-5 | TRBV5-6 | few | TGTGCCAGCAGCACAATAAGCCGGGGCAATCAGCCCCAGCATTTT | CASSTISRGNQPQHF
TRBD1 | TRBJ2-6 | TRBV2 | NA | TGTGCCAGCAGTCGCAGGACAGGGGGAAGTGGGGCCAACGTCCTGACTTTC | CASSRRTGGSGANVLTF
NA | TRBJ1-1 | TRBV11-3 | few | TGTGCCAGCAGCCTCGACAGTAACACTGAAGCTTTCTTT | CASSLDSNTEAFF
TRBD1 | TRBJ2-1 | TRBV6-4 | NA | TGTGCCAGCAGTCGACAGGGGTTCCAGGATGAGCAGTTCTTC | CASSRQGFQDEQFF
NA | TRBJ1-1 | TRBV5-1 | NA | TGCGCCAGCAGCTTAGTTGGACAGACTGAAGCTTTCTTT | CASSLVGQTEAFF
TRBD2 | TRBJ2-7 | TRBV5-1 | NA | TGCGCCAGCAGCTTGGTAGGGCGGGGTAGCGGGGGTTTCCACGAGCAGTACTTC | CASSLVGRGSGGFHEQYF
TRBD2 | TRBJ2-3 | TRBV11-3 | NA | TGTGCCAGCAGCTTAGGGCTAGCGGGGGGGCTAACGCGCGCAGATACGCAGTATTTT | CASSLGLAGGLTRADTQYF
NA | TRBJ2-3 | TRBV11-3 | NA | TGTGCCAGCAGCTCGGGCGGGGGCCCAGGGACAGATACGCAGTATTTT | CASSSGGGPGTDTQYF
NA | TRBJ1-6 | TRBV6-6 | NA | TGTGCCAGCAGTTCCGGACTTCTAAATTCACCCCTCCACTTT | CASSSGLLNSPLHF
NA | TRBJ1-3 | TRBV5-1 | NA | TGCGCCAGCTCCCGGGACACAATCGACTCTGGAAACACCATATATTTT | CASSRDTIDSGNTIYF
TRBD2 | TRBJ2-3 | TRBV7-6 | NA | TGTGCCAGCAGCTCGGGACTAGCGGGGAGCACAGATACGCAGTATTTT | CASSSGLAGSTDTQYF
NA | TRBJ1-3 | TRBV3-1/TRBV3-2 | NA | TGTGCCAGCAGCCCTCGACAGTTGCGAAACACCATGTATTTT | CASSPRQLRNTMYF
TRBD1 | TRBJ1-6 | TRBV6-5 | NA | TGTGCCAGCAGTTACCTACGGACAGGGAAGAATTCACCCCTCCACTTT | CASSYLRTGKNSPLHF
NA | TRBJ1-2 | TRBV19 | NA | TGTGCCAGTAGTATTAGTCGGGGGGACGGCTACACCTTC | CASSISRGDGYTF
NA | TRBJ1-3 | TRBV19 | NA | TGTGCCAGTAGCCCTAGAGGCTCTGGAAACACCATATATTTT | CASSPRGSGNTIYF
NA | TRBJ2-7 | TRBV5-4 | once | TGTGCCAGCAGCTTGTTACAGGCCTACGAGCAGTACTTC | CASSLLQAYEQYF
NA | TRBJ2-6 | TRBV24-1 | once | TGTGCCACAGACTCCGGCAACCTCGCGTCCGGGGCCAACGTCCTGACTTTC | CATDSGNLASGANVLTF
TRBD1 | TRBJ2-7 | TRBV18 | NA | TGTGCCAGCTCACCACCGCCCGGACAGGCAGAAGGGCAGTACTTC | CASSPPPGQAEGQYF
NA | TRBJ1-1 | TRBV19 | NA | TGTGCCAGTAGTATAGCAAACGGGGGGAACACTGAAGCTTTCTTT | CASSIANGGNTEAFF
NA | TRBJ1-2 | TRBV6-5 | NA | TGTGCCAGCAGTTACTCGACCGGTGGGGGGGGCTATGGCTACACCTTC | CASSYSTGGGGYGYTF
TRBD1 | TRBJ2-5 | TRBV14 | NA | TGTGCCAGCAGCCAAGTACAGGGCCAGGGGGCCCGGGAGACCCAGTACTTC | CASSQVQGQGARETQYF
NA | TRBJ1-6 | TRBV5-4 | NA | TGTGCCAGCAGCTTGCGGCAGGGGTTTTCACCCCTCCACTTT | CASSLRQGFSPLHF
NA | TRBJ2-2 | TRBV9 | NA | TGTGCCAGCAGCGTAGGTGTGGGGGGGCTTAACACCGGGGAGCTGTTTTTT | CASSVGVGGLNTGELFF
NA | TRBJ1-2 | TRBV5-1 | NA | TGCGCCAGCAGCTTGGTCTCAGGGCATGGCTACACCTTC | CASSLVSGHGYTF
TRBD2 | TRBJ2-2 | TRBV12-5 | NA | TGTGCTAGTGGTTTGGTACTGGGGGGGATCAACACCGGGGAGCTGTTTTTT | CASGLVLGGINTGELFF
TRBD1 | TRBJ1-2 | TRBV11-2 | NA | TGTGCCAGCAGCTTCGGGACAGAGATATTCTATGGCTACACCTTC | CASSFGTEIFYGYTF
NA | TRBJ1-2 | TRBV7-3 | NA | TGTGCCAGCAGCTTGGGGGGAGCCTATGGCTACACCTTC | CASSLGGAYGYTF
NA | TRBJ1-1 | TRBV5-1 | NA | TGCGCCAGCAGCTCGGACTTGAACACTGAAGCTTTCTTT | CASSSDLNTEAFF
TRBD1 | TRBJ2-7 | TRBV19 | NA | TGTGCCAGTAGTACCCCCCGGACAGGAGCTCCTTACGAGCAGTACTTC | CASSTPRTGAPYEQYF